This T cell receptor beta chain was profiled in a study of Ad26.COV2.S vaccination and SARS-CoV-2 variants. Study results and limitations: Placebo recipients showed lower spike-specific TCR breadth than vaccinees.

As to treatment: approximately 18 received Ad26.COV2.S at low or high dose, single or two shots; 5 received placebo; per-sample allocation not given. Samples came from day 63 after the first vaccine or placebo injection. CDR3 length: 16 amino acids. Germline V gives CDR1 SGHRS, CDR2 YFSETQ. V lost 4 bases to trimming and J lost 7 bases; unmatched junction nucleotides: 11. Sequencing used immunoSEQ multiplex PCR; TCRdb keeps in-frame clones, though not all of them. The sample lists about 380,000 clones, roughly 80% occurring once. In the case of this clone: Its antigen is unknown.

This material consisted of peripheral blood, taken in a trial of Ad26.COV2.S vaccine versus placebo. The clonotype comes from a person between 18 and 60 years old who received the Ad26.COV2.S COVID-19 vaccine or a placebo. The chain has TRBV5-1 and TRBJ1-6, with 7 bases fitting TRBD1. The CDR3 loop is CASSTYSGTENSPLHF. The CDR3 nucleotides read TGCGCCAGCAGCACGTACTCCGGGACAGAGAATTCACCCCTCCACTTT.